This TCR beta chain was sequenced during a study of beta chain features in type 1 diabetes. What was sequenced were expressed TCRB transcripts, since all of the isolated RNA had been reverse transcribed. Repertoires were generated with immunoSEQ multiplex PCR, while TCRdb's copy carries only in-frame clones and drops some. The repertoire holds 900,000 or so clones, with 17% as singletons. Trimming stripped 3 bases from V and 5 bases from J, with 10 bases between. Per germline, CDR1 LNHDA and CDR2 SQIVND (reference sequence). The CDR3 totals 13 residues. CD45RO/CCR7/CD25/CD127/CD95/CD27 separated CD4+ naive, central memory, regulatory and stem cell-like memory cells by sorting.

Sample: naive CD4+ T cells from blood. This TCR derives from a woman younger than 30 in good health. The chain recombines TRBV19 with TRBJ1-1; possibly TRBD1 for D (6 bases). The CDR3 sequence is CASSIQGRTEAFF. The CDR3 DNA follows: TGTGCCAGTAGTATTCAGGGGCGGACTGAAGCTTTCTTT.